These 23 T cell receptor beta chains came from one sample sequenced in a study of beta chain features in type 1 diabetes. Study-wide points: Researchers report that Type 1 diabetes patients had moderately but significantly shorter TCRB CDR3s across all four CD4+ subsets.

Their cognate antigens are unknown. Every isolated RNA sample was fully reverse transcribed, so sequencing captured expressed TCRB transcripts. Some clones are missing from TCRdb's copy, which holds only in-frame ones; the method was immunoSEQ multiplex PCR. This table has around 690,000 clones, approximately 13% appearing once. Specimen: naive CD4+ T cells from blood. Receptor source: a man between 25 and 39 years old with type 1 diabetes.

The CDR3 nucleotides read TGCGCCAGCAGCCAAGGGGGAGCCCTGAACTATGGCTACACCTTC. The encoded protein is CASSQGGALNYGYTF. The V and J genes are TRBV4-3 and TRBJ1-2; no definite D call. Trimming took 1 base from V and 2 from J, leaving 11 bases between them. The germline V gene encodes CDR1 LGHNA and CDR2 YSLEER. The CDR3 loop spans 15 amino acids.

This clone occurred a few times. V gene TRBV13 combines with J gene TRBJ2-7, with a tentative D call TRBD1 (5 bases). Germline lookup yields CDR1 PRHDT and CDR2 FYEKMQ (reference sequence). CDR3 length equals 15 residues. V gave up 6 bases and J gave up 3 bases, with 18 bases separating them. In DNA, the CDR3 is TGTGCCAGCAGTCGTGACAGTTTAAGGGACTACGAGCAGTACTTC. Translated: CASSRDSLRDYEQYF.

The chain uses TRBV5-4 and TRBJ2-1; a weak D match, TRBD2 (5 bases). The germline V gene encodes CDR1 SGHNT and CDR2 YYREEE (reference sequence). V was cut by 3 bases and J by 9 bases, with 22 bases left in between. The CDR3 sequence is 16 residues long. CDR3 protein: CASSSGTSLELGEQFF. CDR3 nucleotide sequence: TGTGCCAGCAGCTCCGGCACTAGTCTGGAACTCGGTGAGCAGTTCTTC.

This clone was observed a handful of times. V is TRBV7-9 and J is TRBJ1-2; 11 nucleotides line up with TRBD1. Looked up from germline, CDR1 is SEHNR and CDR2 is FQNEAQ (reference sequence). This CDR3 is 15 amino acids long. V was pared by 3 bases and J by 2 bases, with 2 bases of the junction left unmatched. In nucleotides, the CDR3 is TGTGCCAGCAGCTTGGACAGGGGGCGGAACTATGGCTACACCTTC. It translates to CASSLDRGRNYGYTF.

The chain couples TRBV28 to TRBJ2-7; 9 nucleotides agree with TRBD2. The CDR3 sequence is 13 residues long. CDR1 MDHEN and CDR2 SYDVKM come from the germline V gene. Trimming removed 8 bases from V and 7 bases from J; junction bases left unmatched: 9. The CDR3 coding sequence is TGTGCCAGCGAGACAGGGCTAGCGGGAGAGCAGTACTTC. Its translation: CASETGLAGEQYF.

This clone has just a few counts. The junction does not match germline at one end; this may be a read error. This chain uses TRBV5-1 with TRBJ1-2; tentatively, D is TRBD1 (6 bases). This CDR3 is built from 15 residues. Germline CDR1 SGHRS, CDR2 YFSETQ. The CDR3 loop is CASNLGGTSHYGYTF. Here the CDR3 DNA reads TGCGCCAGCAACTTGGGGGGCACATCTCACTATGGCTACACCTTC. The whole variable domain, filled in from reference TRBV5-1 and TRBJ1-2, reads KAGVTQTPRYLIKTRGQQVTLSCSPISGHRSVSWYQQTPGQGLQFLFEYFSETQRNKGNFPGRFSGRQFSNSRSEMNVSTLELGDSALYLCASNLGGTSHYGYTFGSGTRLTVV.

This clone appeared a few times. This chain joins TRBV7-9 and TRBJ2-1; 13 nucleotides align to TRBD2. Germline CDR1 is SEHNR and CDR2 is FQNEAQ (reference sequence). Trimming at V came to 5 bases and at J to 6 bases, leaving 10 bases not matched to a gene. This CDR3 contains 17 residues. The CDR3 region is CASSTGLAGSIRNEQFF. In nucleotides, the CDR3 is TGTGCCAGCAGCACGGGACTAGCGGGGAGTATTCGCAATGAGCAGTTCTTC.

The chain employs TRBV7-6 and TRBJ1-1; D might be TRBD1 (5 bases). CDR3 length equals 12 residues. V was clipped by 5 bases and J by 5 bases, with 9 bases between them. The germline CDR1 and CDR2 sequences are SGHVS and FNYEAQ. The CDR3 DNA follows: TGTGCCAGCAGCCCCGGGGGAACTGAAGCTTTCTTT. Its protein product is CASSPGGTEAFF. The full variable domain, rest sourced from reference TRBV7-6 and TRBJ1-1, is GAGVSQSPRYKVTKRGQDVALRCDPISGHVSLYWYRQALGQGPEFLTYFNYEAQQDKSGLPNDRFSAERPEGSISTLTIQRTEQRDSAMYRCASSPGGTEAFFGQGTRLTVV.

This clone was observed a few times. The V call is TRBV10-3, the J call TRBJ2-1; D is undetermined. Germline assignment: CDR1 ENHRY and CDR2 SYGVKD. V gave up 8 bases and J gave up 8 bases, with 10 bases separating them. The CDR3 totals 11 residues. The CDR3 coding sequence is TGTGCCATCTATACCGGGTATGAGCAGTTCTTC. Translating gives CAIYTGYEQFF.

The chain links TRBV6-5 to TRBJ2-7; D is possibly TRBD1 (6 bases). The ends were cut back, 0 bases at V and 7 bases at J, with 13 bases in the middle. The CDR3 is made up of 14 amino acids. CDR1 and CDR2 (germline): MNHEY, SVGAGI. The CDR3 nucleotides read TGTGCCAGCAGTTACTCGGGGGACAACTATGAGCAGTACTTC. It codes for CASSYSGDNYEQYF.

For this clone: This same CDR3 is encoded by further DNA sequences in the sample. CDR3 sequence reads: CASSLDQGYNEQFF. CDR3 sequence (DNA): TGTGCCAGCAGCTTGGATCAGGGCTACAATGAGCAGTTCTTC. This chain connects TRBV5-4 to TRBJ2-1; a weak D match, TRBD1 (5 bases). CDR3 size: 14 residues. CDR1 is SGHNT and CDR2 is YYREEE in the germline V gene (reference sequence). V was cut by 0 bases and J by 3 bases, with 7 bases left in between.

The chain uses TRBV5-1 and TRBJ1-5; the D is unclear. The V gene's germline CDR1 is SGHRS and CDR2 YFSETQ. The germline V and J ends were trimmed by 4 bases and 7 bases, with 15 bases remaining between them. The CDR3 has 14 amino acids. This CDR3 reads CASSQQGPGQPQHF. The DNA for the CDR3 is TGCGCCAGCAGCCAACAAGGGCCCGGACAGCCCCAGCATTTT.

The rearrangement links TRBV6-6 to TRBJ2-5; 9 bases map to TRBD1. From germline, CDR1 is MNHNY and CDR2 SVGAGI (reference sequence). There are 14 residues in the CDR3. V dropped 4 bases and J dropped 4; count of bases not matched to a gene: 4. The CDR3 DNA follows: TGTGCCAGCAGTTTTACAGGGGGCACAGAGACCCAGTACTTC. Protein sequence: CASSFTGGTETQYF.

There are a few counts of this clone. The gene calls are TRBV7-8 and TRBJ1-2; D perhaps matches TRBD1 (5 bases). Germline lookup yields CDR1 SGHVS and CDR2 FQNEAQ. Trimming cost V 5 bases and J 8 bases, with 15 bases left between them. There are 13 residues in the CDR3. CDR3 region: CASSVIRGDGYTF. CDR3 bases: TGTGCCAGCAGCGTTATCCGGGGGGACGGCTACACCTTC.

This clone was counted only a few times. The J gene is TRBJ1-3, the V gene TRBV28, with 7 bases matching TRBD1. The CDR3 contains 14 residues. J lost 4 bases, V lost 6 bases, and 6 bases had no gene match. From germline, CDR1 is MDHEN and CDR2 SYDVKM. In nucleotides, the CDR3 is TGTGCCAGCAGGGGGACAGTGCAAGGAAACACCATATATTTT. It yields the protein CASRGTVQGNTIYF.

This chain uses TRBV7-9 with TRBJ2-3; the D gene is possibly TRBD2 (5 bases). The CDR3 loop spans 15 amino acids. Germline loops: CDR1 SEHNR, CDR2 FQNEAQ (reference sequence). The V gene lost 1 base and the J gene lost 8 bases, with 16 bases spanning the gap. The CDR3 coding sequence is TGTGCCAGCAGCTTAGAAGGGTCTCGGGGTCCTACGCAGTATTTT. Its translation is CASSLEGSRGPTQYF.

The V call is TRBV4-2, the J call TRBJ2-1, with D tentatively TRBD1 or TRBD2 (6 bases each). From germline, CDR1 is LGHNA and CDR2 YNFKEQ. This CDR3 comprises 17 residues. Between the trimmed V and J ends, which lost 4 bases and 0 bases, there was a span of 16 bases. CDR3 amino acids: CASSPTGGDISYNEQFF. CDR3 sequence (DNA): TGTGCCAGCAGCCCGACAGGCGGGGACATCTCCTACAATGAGCAGTTCTTC.

This clone showed up just a few times. The genes are TRBV10-3 and TRBJ1-1; D gene uncertain. The CDR3 consists of 13 residues. From germline, CDR1 is ENHRY and CDR2 SYGVKD. V lost 3 bases and J 1 base, leaving 6 bases between the germline ends. The CDR3 DNA reads TGTGCCATCAGTGACACACAGAACACTGAAGCTTTCTTT. Translating it yields CAISDTQNTEAFF.

The V gene is TRBV28, the J gene TRBJ1-5; the D is unclear. Trimming cost V 3 bases and J 5 bases, with 8 bases left between them. The CDR3 runs to 13 residues. CDR1 is MDHEN, CDR2 SYDVKM, per germline. The chain's CDR3 is CASSFGVYQPQHF. As DNA, the CDR3 is TGTGCCAGCAGTTTCGGGGTATATCAGCCCCAGCATTTT.

V and J are TRBV11-3 and TRBJ1-2, with 7 bases fitting TRBD1. The CDR3 is made up of 16 amino acids. The germline CDR1 and CDR2 sequences are SGHNT and YENEEA. Trimming at V came to 5 bases and at J to 3 bases, leaving 12 bases not matched to a gene. CDR3 residues: CASSHRTGLSDYGYTF. The CDR3, as DNA: TGTGCCAGCAGCCACCGGACAGGACTATCGGACTATGGCTACACCTTC.

This clone was seen a few times. The chain links TRBV29-1 to TRBJ2-7, with D perhaps matching TRBD1 (5 bases). The CDR3 runs 11 residues. Germline CDR1 and CDR2: SQVTM and ANQGSEA. V lost 6 bases and J 6 bases, leaving 12 bases between the germline ends. The CDR3 reads CSVRVNGEQYF. The CDR3 DNA follows: TGCAGCGTCAGGGTCAACGGCGAGCAGTACTTC.

This clone was found a few times. V is TRBV30 and J is TRBJ2-1; D may correspond to TRBD1 or TRBD2 (6 bases each). Germline CDR1 is GTSNPN and CDR2 is SVGIG (reference sequence). V lost 0 bases and J lost 0, with 18 bases in between. This CDR3 has 18 residues. The CDR3 region has the DNA TGTGCCTGGAGTGTTGAAGGGGGGTCCCTTAGCTCCTACAATGAGCAGTTCTTC. This gives the protein CAWSVEGGSLSSYNEQFF.

CDR3 bases: TGTGCCAGCAGCGGGGACAGGGGATCGGGCTACACCTTC. It is translated as CASSGDRGSGYTF. J is TRBJ1-2 and V is TRBV2; 10 bases agree with TRBD1. The CDR3 is made up of 13 amino acids. Germline CDR1 is SNHLY and CDR2 is FYNNEI. V trimming: 6 bases; J trimming: 8 bases; junction bases outside the gene matches: 6. The entire variable domain, with the rest obtained from reference TRBV2 and TRBJ1-2, is as follows: EPEVTQTPSHQVTQMGQEVILRCVPISNHLYFYWYRQILGQKVEFLVSFYNNEISEKSEIFDDQFSVERPDGSNFTLKIRSTKLEDSAMYFCASSGDRGSGYTFGSGTRLTVV.